The T cell receptor beta chain described here comes from a study of T cell responses to AZD1222 COVID-19 vaccine. Second doses were pooled across both intervals (about 4 or about 12 weeks). Overall study results and limits: Spike regions recognized by vaccine-associated CD4 TCRs spanned the protein, led by 160-218 and 743-854.

As to this clone: The target antigen is unknown.

The data were produced by immunoSEQ multiplex PCR, yet TCRdb's version contains in-frame clones alone and is incomplete. The table shows about 110,000 clones, with 90% occurring only once. Trimming took 0 bases from V and 1 from J; bases not matched to a gene: 6. The CDR3 consists of 17 residues. Germline loops: CDR1 SGDLS, CDR2 YYNGEE. The clonotype comes from an adult who received the AZD1222 COVID-19 vaccine. The V gene is TRBV9, the J gene TRBJ1-3; 8 nucleotides align to TRBD1. This specimen consisted of peripheral blood, obtained 28 days after the second AZD1222 dose. CDR3 amino acids: CASSVVAGGASGNTIYF. The CDR3, as DNA: TGTGCCAGCAGCGTAGTAGCAGGGGGCGCTTCTGGAAACACCATATATTTT. The full variable domain, with the rest looked up from reference TRBV9 and TRBJ1-3, is DSGVTQTPKHLITATGQRVTLRCSPRSGDLSVYWYQQSLDQGLQFLIQYYNGEERAKGNILERFSAQQFPDLHSELNLSSLELGDSALYFCASSVVAGGASGNTIYFGEGSWLTVV.